The 9 T cell receptor beta chains below come from one sample, sequenced in a study of low-dose radiotherapy and immunotherapy resistance in tumors. Time point of the sample: before trial treatment. First-strand cDNA used TRAV- and TRBV-specific primers, covering alpha and beta chains. The PCR that amplified TCRs ran for 20 to 25 cycles, relying on a constant-region primer and a V-primer adapter. From the reads, TCRdb called clonotypes with MiXCR, one entry per CDR3 protein. Of nearly 95,000 distinct CDR3 sequences listed, 9.4% are singletons. The source material was PBMCs, sampled before treatment. The receptors here all came from a male donor with prostate cancer.

This clonotype was counted at least ten times. The rearrangement links TRBV4-2 to TRBJ2-7; possible D gene TRBD2, 6 bases. Germline V gives CDR1 LGHNA, CDR2 YNFKEQ. The CDR3 length is 15 residues. The ends were cut back, 1 base at V and 4 bases at J, with 14 bases in the middle. The CDR3 nucleotides are TGTGCCAGCAGCCAAGCGGACGGGAGTGGGTACGAGCAGTACTTC. It translates to CASSQADGSGYEQYF.

The chain recombines TRBV30 with TRBJ2-2; 9 nucleotides align to TRBD1. The CDR3 extends over 13 amino acids. V trimming: 5 bases; J trimming: 4 bases; junction bases outside the gene matches: 2. Germline values: CDR1 GTSNPN, CDR2 SVGIG (reference sequence). CDR3 protein: CAWDRGGTGELFF. CDR3 DNA: TGTGCCTGGGACAGGGGGGGCACCGGGGAGCTGTTTTTT.

This clonotype was observed at least ten times. V usage is TRBV6-2 or TRBV6-3 and J usage is TRBJ2-1; 9 nucleotides align to TRBD1. There are 15 residues in the CDR3. Trimming took 4 bases from V and 5 from J; bases not matched to a gene: 6. Per the germline V gene, CDR1 is MNHEY and CDR2 is SVGEGT. CDR3 coding DNA: TGTGCCAGCAGTTCGGGACAGGGTTCTCACAATGAGCAGTTCTTC. Amino acid sequence: CASSSGQGSHNEQFF.

Ten or more counts support this clonotype. The chain couples TRBV28 to TRBJ2-3; D gene unclear. Germline CDR1 MDHEN, CDR2 SYDVKM. The germline V and J ends were trimmed by 3 bases and 1 base, with 8 bases remaining between them. The CDR3 is 14 amino acids. CDR3 in DNA: TGTGCCAGCAGTTTCAAGGGTGGCACAGATACGCAGTATTTT. Protein product: CASSFKGGTDTQYF.

As for this clonotype: A far more abundant clone sits one base away, making this likely a read error. V is TRBV1 and J is TRBJ2-3; TRBD2 reflects the table's D call only, with no check against the DNA. TRBV1 is termed a pseudogene. The CDR3 sequence is 17 residues long. The CDR3 nucleotides read TGTGCCAGCAGCCGCTCCGGACCAGCGGGAGGTACGGATACGCAGTATTTT. Amino acid sequence: CASSRSGPAGGTDTQYF.

This clonotype was counted ten times or more. This chain links TRBV7-6 with TRBJ2-2; tentatively, D is TRBD1 (6 bases). V dropped 1 base and J dropped 7 bases, with 10 bases sitting between them. CDR1 SGHVS and CDR2 FNYEAQ come from the germline V gene. The length of the CDR3 is 14 residues. The CDR3 here is CASSLEGDVGELFF. CDR3 nucleotides: TGTGCCAGCAGCTTAGAGGGGGACGTCGGGGAGCTGTTTTTT.

As for this clonotype: A far larger clone differs by one base, so this is likely a read error. The V call is TRBV29-1, the J call TRBJ2-7; D could derive from TRBD1 or TRBD2 (5 bases each). This CDR3 region has 13 residues. The V gene lost 1 base and the J gene lost 6 bases, with 13 bases spanning the gap. The V gene's germline CDR1 is SQVTM and CDR2 ANQGSEA. The CDR3 DNA sequence: TGCAGCGTTGAAGTCCCGGGGCGTGCCGAGCAGTACTTC. It specifies CSVEVPGRAEQYF.

This clonotype has ten or more counts. This chain uses TRBV7-2 with TRBJ2-3, with 13 bases aligning to TRBD2. In germline, CDR1 is SGHTA, CDR2 FQGNSA. V dropped 3 bases and J dropped 5; count of bases not matched to a gene: 8. This CDR3 has 17 residues. The CDR3 loop reads CASSFHTSGRGGDTQYF. The CDR3 DNA is TGTGCCAGCAGCTTCCATACTAGCGGGAGGGGGGGAGATACGCAGTATTTT.

There are many counts of this clonotype. This sequence joins TRBV28 and TRBJ1-4, with 9 bases lining up with TRBD1. The CDR3 contains 15 residues. CDR1 and CDR2 (germline): MDHEN, SYDVKM. With 3 bases clipped from V and 7 bases from J, the junction kept 6 bases outside the gene matches. CDR3 sequence: CASSLVTGGSEKLFF. The CDR3 coding sequence is TGTGCCAGCAGTTTGGTGACAGGGGGGAGTGAAAAACTGTTTTTT.